A single sample gave rise to the 5 T cell receptor beta chains below, sequenced in a study of T-cell memory formation after mild COVID-19. MiXCR was run by TCRdb on the 5' RACE reads, yielding one entry per CDR3 protein. The table has roughly 580,000 distinct CDR3 sequences, around 17% seen once. Sequenced sample: PBMCs or a T cell subset sorted from them (not recorded which). The receptors shown here come from an adult woman who had mild COVID-19 (a few samples of this study predate the infection). Cell type and time point are not known.

This clonotype showed up just a few times. This chain connects TRBV18 to TRBJ2-7; the match to TRBD1 covers 7 bases. The J segment lost 3 bases and the V segment lost 6 bases, leaving 11 bases of the junction unmatched. Germline assignment: CDR1 KGHSH and CDR2 LQKENI. The CDR3 runs 15 residues. CDR3 sequence (DNA): TGTGCCAGCTCCCGGGACAGTCCGTCCGTCTACGAGCAGTACTTC. Protein product: CASSRDSPSVYEQYF.

The V gene is TRBV30, the J gene TRBJ2-7; TRBD2 is a possible D gene (6 bases). V gave up 0 bases and J gave up 3 bases, with 9 bases separating them. The CDR3 consists of 13 residues. CDR1 GTSNPN and CDR2 SVGIG come from the germline V gene (reference sequence). The CDR3: CAWSVRGGYEQYF. The CDR3 nucleotides are TGTGCCTGGAGTGTACGGGGAGGCTACGAGCAGTACTTC.

This clonotype has a single count. The chain has TRBV7-8 and TRBJ1-5; TRBD1 matches at 8 bases. The CDR3 is made up of 13 amino acids. The V gene's germline CDR1 is SGHVS and CDR2 FQNEAQ. J lost 5 bases, V lost 6 bases, and 3 bases had no gene match. CDR3 region: CASRPDRDQPQHF. CDR3 bases: TGTGCCAGCAGACCGGACAGGGATCAGCCCCAGCATTTT.

This clonotype was detected only a few times. The chain links TRBV11-2 to TRBJ2-7; D remains ambiguous. Trimming removed 0 bases at V and 5 bases at J, with 17 bases between. The length of the CDR3 is 16 residues. Germline lookup yields CDR1 SGHAT and CDR2 FQNNGV. CDR3 nucleotides: TGTGCCAGCAGCTTAGAGAGATCGCTAGATCCCCACGAGCAGTACTTC. Residues: CASSLERSLDPHEQYF. The full variable domain, completed using reference TRBV11-2 and TRBJ2-7, is EAGVAQSPRYKIIEKRQSVAFWCNPISGHATLYWYQQILGQGPKLLIQFQNNGVVDDSQLPKDRFSAERLKGVDSTLKIQPAKLEDSAVYLCASSLERSLDPHEQYFGPGTRLTVT.

V usage is TRBV18 and J usage is TRBJ2-1; TRBD2 is a possible D gene (6 bases). This CDR3 region has 15 residues. V lost 5 bases and J lost 5, with 16 bases in between. Germline V gene lookup returns CDR1 KGHSH and CDR2 LQKENI. DNA of the CDR3: TGTGCCAGCTCATCCGGGACTCCCGTCGACAATGAGCAGTTCTTC. It yields the protein CASSSGTPVDNEQFF.